What follows describes a single TCR beta chain. A sample-barcoded 5' primer and a J-beta primer mix were used in a second PCR of roughly 7 to 12 cycles. TCRdb recomputed calls from the 5' RACE reads with MiXCR, one row per CDR3 protein. The sample carries about 800,000 distinct CDR3 sequences, around a quarter recorded once. The CDR3 has 11 residues. Per germline, CDR1 SGHDN and CDR2 FVKESK. V trimming: 3 bases; J trimming: 10 bases; junction bases outside the gene matches: 3. This entry belongs to a study of blood T cells in healthy people across ages. Across the study: Capture via template switching afforded approximately one barcoded beta molecule per two T cells.

This same sample was also taken into another study, of T cells of mothers and their children. That paper notes: Each child contributed approximately 3.3 million TCR beta CDR3 reads, while each mother contributed over 8.5 million. Overlap in related mother-child pairs always slightly exceeded unrelated pairs, never significantly. No persistent microchimeric T cell clones were detected at roughly 94 clones per million clonotypes sensitivity.

Sequenced input: blood. The chain uses TRBV14 and TRBJ2-7; 7 bases line up with TRBD2. This receptor was identified in a boy between 10 and 17 years old in good health. CDR3 sequence (DNA): TGTGCCAGCAGCCACAGCGGGGTACAGTACTTC. Translation: CASSHSGVQYF. The variable domain in full, completed from reference TRBV14 and TRBJ2-7, reads EAGVTQFPSHSVIEKGQTVTLRCDPISGHDNLYWYRRVMGKEIKFLLHFVKESKQDESGMPNNRFLAERTGGTYSTLKVQPAELEDSGVYFCASSHSGVQYFGPGTRLTVT.